These 4 T cell receptor beta chains were all obtained from the same sample, sequenced in a study of blood T cell repertoires in COVID-19. Data came from immunoSEQ multiplex PCR; TCRdb stores just in-frame clones and leaves some out. In the table there are more than 45,000 clones, roughly 90% of which are singletons. Input material: peripheral blood. The receptor source for this set is a woman older than 75 with acute or convalescent COVID-19.

The chain carries TRBV7-9 and TRBJ1-5, with 7 bases fitting TRBD1. CDR1 and CDR2 from the germline V gene are SEHNR and FQNEAQ (reference sequence). The V gene end was trimmed by 5 bases and the J gene end by 5 bases; junction bases not matched to a gene: 9. The CDR3 has 15 residues. CDR3 DNA sequence: TGTGCCAGCAGCCCGAAGGCAGGGGGTGATCAGCCCCAGCATTTT. This translates into CASSPKAGGDQPQHF.

The rearrangement uses TRBV27 and TRBJ2-3; 11 nucleotides line up with TRBD1. Germline V gene sequence: CDR1 MNHEY, CDR2 SMNVEV (reference sequence). This CDR3 region has 14 residues. The ends lost 8 bases at V and 6 bases at J; junction bases unmatched: 7. The CDR3 sequence is CASAYGQGADTQYF. The CDR3 DNA sequence: TGTGCCAGCGCCTATGGACAGGGGGCTGATACGCAGTATTTT.

J is TRBJ2-6 and V is TRBV27; D unclear. V gave up 3 bases and J gave up 0 bases, with 12 bases separating them. The CDR3 runs 17 residues. From germline, CDR1 is MNHEY and CDR2 SMNVEV (reference sequence). This chain's CDR3 is CASSFLQALSGANVLTF. CDR3 DNA sequence: TGTGCCAGCAGTTTCCTCCAGGCTCTCTCTGGGGCCAACGTCCTGACTTTC.

This clone has only one observation. The V gene is TRBV28, the J gene TRBJ2-7, with TRBD1 identical over 9 bases. The trim removed 8 bases at V and 3 bases at J, leaving 11 bases unmatched. The length of the CDR3 is 15 residues. Per germline, CDR1 MDHEN and CDR2 SYDVKM. The CDR3 nucleotides read TGTGCCAGCGTCGGTGGGGACAGGGCGAGCTACGAGCAGTACTTC. Translation: CASVGGDRASYEQYF.